This record covers a single T cell receptor beta chain. In its sample, this clonotype was seen many times. Its antigen remains unidentified. Base qualities are missing; no much larger clone stands one base away. Library preparation employed RT-PCR. TCRdb lists the instrument as Illumina HiSeq 2500. The public reads were reanalyzed by TCRdb: fastp trimming at Q25, MiXCR alignment, in-frame beta chains only. CDR3 protein duplicates are merged, each entry listing the most common genes and DNA. The sample table shows about 500,000 distinct CDR3 sequences, and about 15% are seen once. The ten biggest clones cover approximately 3% of the sample. This sample was included in a study of response to subunit inactivated influenza vaccine (dated by TCRdb to 2016 to 2018). Regarding the complete study: Deep quantitative profiling of the T cell receptor repertoire was used in the study to follow responses to a trivalent subunit inactivated influenza vaccine. Study-level results and caveats: According to the authors, only a limited number of new T cells may be recruited by each seasonal influenza vaccination.

The cysteine opens and the phenylalanine closes a CDR3 of 13 amino acids. Of all the DNA, just the CDR3 is kept, 39 bases in frame from base 1. At the junction V is shortened by 3 bases and J by 7 bases, with 8 bases in between. In the germline V gene, CDR1 corresponds to SGHRS and CDR2 to YFSETQ. Recombination connected TRBV5-1 to TRBJ1-6; perhaps TRBD1 is the D gene, with 6 bases matching. The sample consisted of CD4+ T cells sorted from PBMCs, taken around 25 months after vaccination. This receptor was identified in a man aged 50-75 years who received an inactivated influenza vaccine. Donor details come from another sample of the same person, matched by shared clones. The nucleotide sequence reads TGCGCCAGCAGCTGGACAGAGAATTCACCCCTCCACTTT. Its protein is CASSWTENSPLHF.